This is a list of T cell receptor beta chains from one sample in a study of shared clonotypes between healthy human individuals. Using immunoSEQ multiplex PCR, the repertoire was profiled, and TCRdb retains in-frame clones only, with some absent. The table shows some 2 million clones, with about 95% occurring only once. Sequencing was carried out using naive CD4+ T cells sorted from blood. The receptors derive from a man aged 18 to 30 in good health. Both conserved end residues are part of each CDR3. The D gene is left open where the match is weak. Not all rows give a size; the values are once, few, many and, for expanded clones, a class.

clone size: -; J gene: TRBJ2-3; D gene: TRBD2; V gene: TRBV6-5; CDR3 DNA: TGTGCCAGCAGTTTAGCGGGAGGGCCCACAGATACGCAGTATTTT; CDR3 protein: CASSLAGGPTDTQYF
clone size: -; J gene: TRBJ1-2; D gene: -; V gene: TRBV6-1; CDR3 DNA: TGTGCCAGCAGCCGGGACGGCCCCTATGGCTACACCTTC; CDR3 protein: CASSRDGPYGYTF
clone size: -; J gene: TRBJ1-4; D gene: -; V gene: TRBV5-1; CDR3 DNA: TGCGCCAGCAGCTTTGGAGACCAAGAAAAACTGTTTTTT; CDR3 protein: CASSFGDQEKLFF
clone size: -; J gene: TRBJ2-7; D gene: TRBD1; V gene: TRBV18; CDR3 DNA: TGTGCCAGCTCCCCACTGGGACAGGGGTTTTGGGAGCAGTACTTC; CDR3 protein: CASSPLGQGFWEQYF
clone size: once; J gene: TRBJ2-3; D gene: -; V gene: TRBV27; CDR3 DNA: TGTGCCAGCAGTTTATTCGGAACCCGGGATACGCAGTATTTT; CDR3 protein: CASSLFGTRDTQYF
clone size: -; J gene: TRBJ2-7; D gene: -; V gene: TRBV4-1; CDR3 DNA: TGCGCCAGCAGCCAAGTACTCGGGACAGCGGGCTACGAGCAGTACTTC; CDR3 protein: CASSQVLGTAGYEQYF
clone size: -; J gene: TRBJ1-2; D gene: -; V gene: TRBV10-3; CDR3 DNA: TGTGCCATCAGTCTTGACATAAACTATGGCTACACCTTC; CDR3 protein: CAISLDINYGYTF
clone size: many; J gene: TRBJ2-6; D gene: -; V gene: TRBV28; CDR3 DNA: TGTGCCAGCAGTTTCGACGGGTCTGGGGCCAACGTCCTGACTTTC; CDR3 protein: CASSFDGSGANVLTF
clone size: -; J gene: TRBJ2-2; D gene: -; V gene: TRBV6-6; CDR3 DNA: TGTGCCAGCAGTAGTACGGGAGCTAAGGCGGGGGAGCTGTTTTTT; CDR3 protein: CASSSTGAKAGELFF
clone size: -; J gene: TRBJ1-4; D gene: TRBD1; V gene: TRBV7-9; CDR3 DNA: TGTGCCAGCAGCTCGGGACAGGGCTCAACTAATGAAAAACTGTTTTTT; CDR3 protein: CASSSGQGSTNEKLFF
clone size: -; J gene: TRBJ1-1; D gene: -; V gene: TRBV9; CDR3 DNA: TGTGCCAGCAGCGTAGGTCCAGACCACACTGAAGCTTTCTTT; CDR3 protein: CASSVGPDHTEAFF
clone size: -; J gene: TRBJ1-1; D gene: -; V gene: TRBV29-1; CDR3 DNA: TGCAGCGTTGGGGCAGCCTCTGAAGCTTTCTTT; CDR3 protein: CSVGAASEAFF
clone size: -; J gene: TRBJ2-4; D gene: -; V gene: TRBV4-3; CDR3 DNA: TGCGCCAGCAGCCAAGATCAGGGGCAGGGAAACATTCAGTACTTC; CDR3 protein: CASSQDQGQGNIQYF
clone size: -; J gene: TRBJ2-1; D gene: TRBD2; V gene: TRBV5-1; CDR3 DNA: TGCGCCAGCATCACTGGGACTAGCGGGAATAATGAGCAGTTCTTC; CDR3 protein: CASITGTSGNNEQFF
clone size: -; J gene: TRBJ2-7; D gene: -; V gene: TRBV28; CDR3 DNA: TGTGCCAGCAGTGCCAGATTCTCCTACGAGCAGTACTTC; CDR3 protein: CASSARFSYEQYF
clone size: -; J gene: TRBJ2-2; D gene: -; V gene: TRBV7-9; CDR3 DNA: TGTGCCAGCAGCTTACGACGGGCTAACACCGGGGAGCTGTTTTTT; CDR3 protein: CASSLRRANTGELFF
clone size: once; J gene: TRBJ2-7; D gene: TRBD1; V gene: TRBV28; CDR3 DNA: TGTGCCAGCAGTTTACGGGACAGCTCCTACGAGCAGTACTTC; CDR3 protein: CASSLRDSSYEQYF
clone size: -; J gene: TRBJ1-1; D gene: -; V gene: TRBV29-1; CDR3 DNA: TGCAGCGTTGACCCGGACAGTTTCTTCGGTCAAGGGGACACTGAAGCTTTCTTT; CDR3 protein: CSVDPDSFFGQGDTEAFF
clone size: -; J gene: TRBJ2-1; D gene: TRBD2; V gene: TRBV5-4; CDR3 DNA: TGTGCCAGCAGCTTTGGGGCTAGCGGAGGGTTCAATGAGCAGTTCTTC; CDR3 protein: CASSFGASGGFNEQFF
clone size: -; J gene: TRBJ1-2; D gene: -; V gene: TRBV5-6; CDR3 DNA: TGTGCCAGCAGCTTGGAAGGGCTGGGCTATGGCTACACCTTC; CDR3 protein: CASSLEGLGYGYTF
clone size: -; J gene: TRBJ1-2; D gene: -; V gene: TRBV6-5; CDR3 DNA: TGTGCCAGCAGTTCCAGGGGCGGCGGCTACACCTTC; CDR3 protein: CASSSRGGGYTF
clone size: -; J gene: TRBJ1-2; D gene: -; V gene: TRBV5-8; CDR3 DNA: TGTGCCAGCAGCGGACTAAGACAGGCTCCCAGCGGTGGCTACACCTTC; CDR3 protein: CASSGLRQAPSGGYTF
clone size: -; J gene: TRBJ2-7; D gene: TRBD2; V gene: TRBV5-4; CDR3 DNA: TGTGCCAGCAGCTCCCTCGCGTCGCACAGCGGGGGGGCGGAAGAGCAGTACTTC; CDR3 protein: CASSSLASHSGGAEEQYF
clone size: once; J gene: TRBJ1-6; D gene: -; V gene: TRBV5-4; CDR3 DNA: TGTGCCAGCAGCCAGGCCGTCCGAGGCTATAATTCACCCCTCCACTTT; CDR3 protein: CASSQAVRGYNSPLHF
clone size: -; J gene: TRBJ2-1; D gene: -; V gene: TRBV9; CDR3 DNA: TGTGCCAGCAGCGTGCGGAGCTCCTACAATGAGCAGTTCTTC; CDR3 protein: CASSVRSSYNEQFF
clone size: -; J gene: TRBJ2-7; D gene: TRBD2; V gene: TRBV30; CDR3 DNA: TGTGCCTGGGGAAGGACCGGGACTAGCATCGGCGAGCAGTACTTC; CDR3 protein: CAWGRTGTSIGEQYF
clone size: -; J gene: TRBJ2-7; D gene: -; V gene: TRBV2; CDR3 DNA: TGTGCCAGCCACAGGGTGGGCAACGAGCAGTACTTC; CDR3 protein: CASHRVGNEQYF
clone size: -; J gene: TRBJ2-1; D gene: TRBD2; V gene: TRBV4-1; CDR3 DNA: TGCGCCAGCAGCCAATTCCCGGGACTAGCGGGGTACAATGAGCAGTTCTTC; CDR3 protein: CASSQFPGLAGYNEQFF
clone size: -; J gene: TRBJ1-6; D gene: -; V gene: TRBV10-1; CDR3 DNA: TGCGCCAGCAGTGCCAGGAGGGACTCCTATAATTCACCCCTCCACTTT; CDR3 protein: CASSARRDSYNSPLHF
clone size: -; J gene: TRBJ2-3; D gene: -; V gene: TRBV4-3; CDR3 DNA: TGCGCCAGCAGCCAAGGGGGCAGAACAGATACGCAGTATTTT; CDR3 protein: CASSQGGRTDTQYF
clone size: -; J gene: TRBJ2-7; D gene: TRBD1; V gene: TRBV7-7; CDR3 DNA: TGTGCTAGCAGCTTAGCAGTTTTAAAGACAGGGGGCTTCAACGAGCAGTACTTC; CDR3 protein: CASSLAVLKTGGFNEQYF
clone size: -; J gene: TRBJ2-1; D gene: TRBD1; V gene: TRBV12-5; CDR3 DNA: TGTGCTAGTGGCCTTGGACAGGGGGCCAACAATGAGCAGTTCTTC; CDR3 protein: CASGLGQGANNEQFF
clone size: -; J gene: TRBJ1-1; D gene: -; V gene: TRBV18; CDR3 DNA: TGTGCCAGCTCACCCTATGACAGCCTGAACACTGAAGCTTTCTTT; CDR3 protein: CASSPYDSLNTEAFF
clone size: -; J gene: TRBJ1-5; D gene: TRBD1; V gene: TRBV6-1; CDR3 DNA: TGTGCCAGCAGTGTATCGGGACAGAAGTATAGCAATCAGCCCCAGCATTTT; CDR3 protein: CASSVSGQKYSNQPQHF
clone size: once; J gene: TRBJ1-4; D gene: -; V gene: TRBV2; CDR3 DNA: TGTGCCAGCAGCGAAATGACAGCCTCTAATGAAAAACTGTTTTTT; CDR3 protein: CASSEMTASNEKLFF
clone size: -; J gene: TRBJ1-2; D gene: -; V gene: TRBV13; CDR3 DNA: TGTGCCAGCAGCTCCCCCTGGGCCGAAAACTATGGCTACACCTTC; CDR3 protein: CASSSPWAENYGYTF
clone size: -; J gene: TRBJ2-7; D gene: TRBD2; V gene: TRBV19; CDR3 DNA: TGTGCCAGTAGTACCCAACTAGCGGGAGTAGGTCAGTACTTC; CDR3 protein: CASSTQLAGVGQYF
clone size: -; J gene: TRBJ2-3; D gene: TRBD2; V gene: TRBV30; CDR3 DNA: TGTGCCTGGAGTGGGACAAGGACTAGCGGGAGCACAGATACGCAGTATTTT; CDR3 protein: CAWSGTRTSGSTDTQYF
clone size: -; J gene: TRBJ2-2; D gene: -; V gene: TRBV18; CDR3 DNA: TGTGCCAGCTCACCGAAACCCACCGGGGAGCTGTTTTTT; CDR3 protein: CASSPKPTGELFF
clone size: -; J gene: TRBJ2-3; D gene: -; V gene: TRBV10-3; CDR3 DNA: TGTGCCATCAGTGAGGGAGCCGGCACAGATACGCAGTATTTT; CDR3 protein: CAISEGAGTDTQYF